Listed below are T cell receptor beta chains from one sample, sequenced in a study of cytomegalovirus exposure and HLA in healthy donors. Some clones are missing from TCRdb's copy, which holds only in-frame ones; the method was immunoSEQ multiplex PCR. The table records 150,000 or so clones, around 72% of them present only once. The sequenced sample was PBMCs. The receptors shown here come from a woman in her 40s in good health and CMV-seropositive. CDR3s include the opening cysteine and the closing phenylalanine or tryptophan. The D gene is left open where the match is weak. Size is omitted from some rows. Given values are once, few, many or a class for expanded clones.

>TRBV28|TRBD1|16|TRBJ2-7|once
CASSLQGQGAAYEQYF
TGTGCCAGCAGTCTTCAGGGACAGGGGGCCGCCTACGAGCAGTACTTC
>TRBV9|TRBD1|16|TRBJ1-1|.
CASSIGQGAGNTEAFF
TGTGCCAGCAGCATTGGACAGGGGGCTGGGAACACTGAAGCTTTCTTT
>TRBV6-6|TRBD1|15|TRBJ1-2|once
CASRAGTGGVSGYTF
TGTGCCAGCAGAGCAGGGACAGGGGGCGTTAGTGGCTACACCTTC
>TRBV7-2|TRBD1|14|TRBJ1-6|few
CASWDRHFNSPLHF
TGTGCCAGTTGGGACAGGCATTTTAATTCACCCCTCCACTTT
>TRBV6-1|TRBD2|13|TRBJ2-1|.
CASRGSGVNEQFF
TGTGCCAGCCGGGGTAGCGGGGTTAATGAGCAGTTCTTC
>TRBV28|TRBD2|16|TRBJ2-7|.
CASSPKGGLSSYEQYF
TGTGCCAGCAGCCCGAAGGGAGGGCTCTCCTCCTACGAGCAGTACTTC
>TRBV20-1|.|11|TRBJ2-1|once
CSAQIADEQFF
TGCAGTGCTCAGATCGCCGATGAGCAGTTCTTC
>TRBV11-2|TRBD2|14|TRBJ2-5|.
CASSPGLDQETQYF
TGTGCCAGCAGCCCCGGACTAGATCAAGAGACCCAGTACTTC
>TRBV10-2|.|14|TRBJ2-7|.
CASSDSGQSYEQYF
TGCGCCAGCAGTGACTCCGGACAGTCCTACGAGCAGTACTTC
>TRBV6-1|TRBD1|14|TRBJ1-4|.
CASSLTGSEEKLFF
TGTGCCAGCAGCTTGACAGGGTCCGAGGAAAAACTGTTTTTT
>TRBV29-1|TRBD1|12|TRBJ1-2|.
CSVGEGAYGYTF
TGCAGCGTTGGAGAGGGGGCCTATGGCTACACCTTC
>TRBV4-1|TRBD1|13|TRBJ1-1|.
CASSQPDRAEAFF
TGCGCCAGCAGCCAACCGGACAGGGCTGAAGCTTTCTTT
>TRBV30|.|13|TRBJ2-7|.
CAWSVRGGTEQYF
TGTGCCTGGAGTGTACGTGGGGGGACCGAGCAGTACTTC
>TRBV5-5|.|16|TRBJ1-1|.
CASSLFRPGRPTEAFF
TGTGCCAGCAGCTTGTTTCGTCCGGGGAGGCCCACTGAAGCTTTCTTT
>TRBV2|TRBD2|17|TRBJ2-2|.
CASSPLAPGGLTGELFF
TGTGCCAGCAGTCCCCTCGCCCCGGGGGGACTCACCGGGGAGCTGTTTTTT
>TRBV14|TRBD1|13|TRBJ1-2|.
CASSRDSTYGYTF
TGTGCCAGCAGCCGGGACAGCACCTATGGCTACACCTTC
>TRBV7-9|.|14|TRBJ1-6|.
CASSLDLGGSPLHF
TGTGCCAGCAGCTTAGATTTGGGGGGATCACCCCTCCACTTT
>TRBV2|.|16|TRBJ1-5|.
CASSGQGPTRNQPQHF
TGTGCCAGCAGTGGTCAGGGGCCCACTCGGAATCAGCCCCAGCATTTT
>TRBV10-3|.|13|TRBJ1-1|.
CAIMGSMNTEAFF
TGTGCCATCATGGGCAGCATGAACACTGAAGCTTTCTTT
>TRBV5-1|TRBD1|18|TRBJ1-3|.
CASSPTPPGQGTGNTIYF
TGCGCCAGCAGCCCTACCCCCCCGGGACAGGGGACTGGAAACACCATATATTTT
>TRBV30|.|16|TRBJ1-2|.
CAWSIPASGFTYGYTF
TGTGCCTGGAGTATCCCAGCCTCAGGGTTCACCTATGGCTACACCTTC
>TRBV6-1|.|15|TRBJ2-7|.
CASSEVAGSSYEQYF
TGTGCCAGCAGTGAGGTGGCGGGGAGCTCCTACGAGCAGTACTTC
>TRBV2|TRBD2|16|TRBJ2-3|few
CASSVSGGAVPDTQYF
TGTGCCAGCAGTGTGAGCGGGGGGGCGGTTCCAGATACGCAGTATTTT
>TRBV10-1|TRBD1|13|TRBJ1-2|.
CASSGGTDYGYTF
TGCGCCAGCAGTGGAGGGACAGACTATGGCTACACCTTC
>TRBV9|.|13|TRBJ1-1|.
CASSPDGGYEAFF
TGTGCCAGCAGCCCCGACGGGGGGTATGAAGCTTTCTTT
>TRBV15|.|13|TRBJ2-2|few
CATAQSNTGELFF
TGTGCCACCGCACAGTCGAACACCGGGGAGCTGTTTTTT
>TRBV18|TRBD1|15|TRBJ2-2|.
CASSRPGQYTGELFF
TGTGCCAGCTCACGTCCGGGACAGTACACCGGGGAGCTGTTTTTT
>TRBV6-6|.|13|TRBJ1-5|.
CASRRDKTEPQHF
TGTGCCAGCAGACGGGACAAGACGGAGCCCCAGCATTTT
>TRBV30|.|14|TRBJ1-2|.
CAWSTTDLNYGYTF
TGTGCCTGGAGCACGACAGACCTGAACTATGGCTACACCTTC